The 17 T cell receptor beta chains given below trace back to one sample, sequenced in a study of cytomegalovirus exposure and HLA in healthy donors. Both 60 Vbeta primers and 13 Jbeta primers went into the PCR. The data were produced by immunoSEQ multiplex PCR, yet TCRdb's version contains in-frame clones alone and is incomplete. The data show 210,000 or so clones, with over 80% seen just once and roughly 0.71% held by the top ten. Sequencing was carried out using PBMCs. Receptors were obtained from a boy aged 2 to 10 in good health and CMV-seronegative.

The V gene is TRBV6-1, the J gene TRBJ2-3, with 10 bases that match TRBD2. The CDR3 contains 17 residues. J gave up 0 bases and V 3 bases, and 6 bases lay outside the gene matches. Germline V lookup: CDR1 MNHNS, CDR2 SASEGT. CDR3 residues: CASSDWGLAFSTDTQYF. DNA for the CDR3: TGTGCCAGCAGTGATTGGGGACTAGCGTTTAGCACAGATACGCAGTATTTT.

V is TRBV5-1 and J is TRBJ2-3; D call uncertain. The V end was cut by 2 bases, the J end by 0 bases, with 7 bases between. Germline V lookup: CDR1 SGHRS, CDR2 YFSETQ. This CDR3 comprises 14 residues. The CDR3 sequence is CASSFSSSTDTQYF. DNA of the CDR3: TGCGCCAGCAGCTTTTCGAGTAGCACAGATACGCAGTATTTT.

V and J are TRBV6-1 and TRBJ1-2; unclear D gene. The CDR3 loop spans 13 amino acids. From germline, CDR1 is MNHNS and CDR2 SASEGT. The ends were cut back, 4 bases at V and 8 bases at J, with 14 bases in the middle. The DNA of the CDR3 is TGTGCCAGCAGTGTGGCGGGGAGGAGCGGCTACACCTTC. Translating it yields CASSVAGRSGYTF.

CDR3 sequence reads: CASSHPGLAYEQYF. The DNA for the CDR3 is TGCGCCAGCAGCCACCCGGGACTAGCTTACGAGCAGTACTTC. The J gene is TRBJ2-5, the V gene TRBV4-1; 9 nucleotides line up with TRBD2. The J call may not be correct, given that the DNA end is closer to TRBJ2-7. Germline values: CDR1 MGHRA, CDR2 YSYEKL. CDR3 length equals 14 residues.

The chain uses TRBV11-2 and TRBJ2-2, with D possibly being TRBD2 (7 bases). Germline V gene lookup returns CDR1 SGHAT and CDR2 FQNNGV. V lost 2 bases and J 7 bases, leaving 14 bases between the germline ends. The CDR3 sequence is 15 residues long. CDR3 sequence: CASSLRGADGGELFF. As DNA, the CDR3 is TGTGCCAGCAGCTTACGGGGGGCAGACGGCGGGGAGCTGTTTTTT.

The chain recombines TRBV5-1 with TRBJ1-1; 9 nucleotides match TRBD1. Germline lookup yields CDR1 SGHRS and CDR2 YFSETQ. The CDR3 totals 18 residues. The trim removed 2 bases at V and 4 bases at J, leaving 15 bases unmatched. This CDR3 is CASSFRVRRDRETTEAFF. In DNA, the CDR3 is TGCGCCAGCAGCTTTAGGGTCCGCCGGGACAGGGAGACCACTGAAGCTTTCTTT.

This sequence joins TRBV6-5 and TRBJ2-7; D gene unclear. The CDR3 has 11 amino acids. Germline loops: CDR1 MNHEY, CDR2 SVGAGI. V was trimmed by 5 bases and J by 7 bases, leaving 9 bases between them. The CDR3 nucleotides read TGTGCCAGCAGTGACATTCGGGAGCAGTACTTC. Its protein product is CASSDIREQYF.

The chain carries TRBV7-9 and TRBJ2-2; D gene uncertain. Germline CDR1 and CDR2: SEHNR and FQNEAQ (reference sequence). The V end lost 2 bases, the J end lost 0 bases, and 4 bases lay between the germline ends. CDR3 length equals 14 residues. This CDR3 is CASSLQANTGELFF. CDR3 nucleotides: TGTGCCAGCAGCTTACAGGCGAACACCGGGGAGCTGTTTTTT.

This sequence joins TRBV27 and TRBJ2-1; the match to TRBD1 covers 8 bases. V dropped 5 bases and J dropped 8; count of bases not matched to a gene: 8. This CDR3 comprises 14 residues. Germline CDR1 and CDR2: MNHEY and SMNVEV (reference sequence). The CDR3 protein is CASSTGAGGYEQFF. The CDR3 coding sequence is TGTGCCAGCAGTACCGGGGCAGGGGGCTATGAGCAGTTCTTC.

The chain couples TRBV19 to TRBJ2-2; no firm D call. The CDR3 is 15 amino acids. Trimming took 5 bases from V and 4 from J, leaving 14 bases between them. Germline CDR1 reads LNHDA; CDR2 reads SQIVND (reference sequence). The CDR3 spells CASSSWLGGTGELFF. As DNA, the CDR3 is TGTGCCAGTAGTTCCTGGCTCGGCGGCACCGGGGAGCTGTTTTTT.

This chain links TRBV1 with TRBJ2-5; TRBD1, the D gene given by the table, was not confirmed from the DNA. TRBV1 is termed a pseudogene. CDR3 length: 15 residues. DNA for the CDR3: TGCACCAGCAGCCATAACGGGTGTAGGGGGGAGACCCAGTACTTC. This gives the protein CTSSHNGCRGETQYF.

The V and J genes are TRBV14 and TRBJ1-4; no firm D call. CDR3 length: 17 residues. CDR1 and CDR2 (germline): SGHDN, FVKESK. The V gene lost 4 bases and the J gene lost 1 base, with 16 bases spanning the gap. CDR3: CASSPFRGYGTNEKLFF. The CDR3 DNA reads as TGTGCCAGCAGCCCCTTTCGGGGTTATGGAACTAATGAAAAACTGTTTTTT.

This rearrangement joins TRBV6-6 to TRBJ2-7; TRBD1 is a possible D gene (6 bases). Trimming took 6 bases from V and 1 from J, leaving 19 bases between them. Looked up from germline, CDR1 is MNHNY and CDR2 is SVGAGI (reference sequence). The CDR3 extends over 16 amino acids. The CDR3, as DNA: TGTGCCAGCAGCTATCTTGGCAGGGGAAAGTCCTACGAGCAGTACTTC. It yields the protein CASSYLGRGKSYEQYF.

As DNA, the CDR3 is TGTGCCAGCAGCTTGGGTCTAGCGGGAGCTTCGGGGGAGCTGTTTTTT. Protein product: CASSLGLAGASGELFF. V usage is TRBV5-4 and J usage is TRBJ2-2, with 10 nucleotides matching TRBD2. There are 16 residues in the CDR3. In germline, CDR1 is SGHNT, CDR2 YYREEE (reference sequence). V lost 0 bases, J lost 8 bases, and 7 bases stayed unmatched.

V is TRBV14 and J is TRBJ2-2; a possible D gene is TRBD2 (5 bases). V was shortened by 5 bases and J by 6 bases, with 19 bases between the two germline ends. The CDR3 spans 16 residues. Per germline, CDR1 SGHDN and CDR2 FVKESK. The CDR3 DNA is TGTGCCAGCAGCGGGAGTTGGGTGAGCGGAGCCGGGGAGCTGTTTTTT. Amino acids: CASSGSWVSGAGELFF.

V gene TRBV6-1 combines with J gene TRBJ2-2; TRBD1 matches at 10 bases. This CDR3 is 17 amino acids long. Trimming removed 4 bases from V and 3 bases from J; junction bases left unmatched: 8. The germline CDR1 and CDR2 sequences are MNHNS and SASEGT. The CDR3 bases are TGTGCCAGCAGTGGGACCGGGACAGGGGTTTACACCGGGGAGCTGTTTTTT. Amino acid sequence: CASSGTGTGVYTGELFF.

The CDR3 is CASSQDGRVMWEQYF. In DNA form, the CDR3 reads TGTGCCAGCAGCCAAGATGGCAGGGTAATGTGGGAGCAGTACTTC. The chain uses TRBV4-2 and TRBJ2-7; maybe TRBD1 (5 bases). Trimming removed 0 bases at V and 7 bases at J, with 16 bases between. The germline V gene encodes CDR1 LGHNA and CDR2 YNFKEQ. The CDR3 covers 15 residues.